The source of this TCR beta chain is a study of cytomegalovirus exposure and HLA in healthy donors. Trimming took 0 bases from V and 4 from J, leaving 8 bases between them. The CDR3 has 15 amino acids. The germline V gene has CDR1 SGHDT and CDR2 YYEEEE. Primers for the PCR totalled 60 Vbeta and 13 Jbeta. Data came from immunoSEQ multiplex PCR; TCRdb stores just in-frame clones and leaves some out. The sample records more than 250,000 clones, approximately 90% being singletons. When sampled, the donors appeared nominally healthy, though they likely had unrecorded immune exposures. In regard to this clone: The antigen is unknown. This sample includes further DNA sequences coding for the same CDR3.

Study-level results: The study flagged approximately 180 TCR beta chains as cytomegalovirus-associated. Despite most TCR sequences being rare, some public TCRs occurred in many donors. Donor immune exposure was known only as CMV serostatus.

This receptor was obtained from a woman under 30 in good health and CMV-seronegative. The sample comprised PBMCs. This chain uses TRBV5-6 with TRBJ1-6; D remains unclear. The CDR3 loop is CASSLVTHYNSPLHF. For the CDR3, the DNA is TGTGCCAGCAGCTTGGTGACACATTATAATTCACCCCTCCACTTT.